The 27 T cell receptor beta chains below all came from one sample that was sequenced in a study of beta chain features in type 1 diabetes listed by TCRdb under 2018. General study outcomes and caveats: Type 1 diabetes patients showed a moderate but significant shortening of TCRB CDR3 length in all four CD4+ subsets.

Antigens for these TCRs are unknown. The library was obtained by the immunoSEQ multiplex PCR assay. The entire isolated RNA was reverse transcribed using the High Capacity cDNA Reverse Transcription Kit, and thus expressed TCRB transcripts were sequenced. This immuneACCESS table, as held by TCRdb, lists in-frame sequences with V and J called but not all clones. Of the missing ones, under half trace to an unresolved V gene in checked studies; the others have no known cause. The sample table contains approximately 270,000 clones; only one count was recorded for 13% to 15% of them. The top ten clonotypes cover about 0.017% of the sample. Sequencing input: naive CD4+ T cells from blood. The intended sense of this specimen's cell subset or site label: true naive CD4+ T cells. These receptors were taken from a man aged 25-45 years with type 1 diabetes.

The rearrangement links TRBV28 to TRBJ2-2; D may be TRBD2 (6 bases). Trimming pared 10 bases from V and 2 bases from J, leaving 8 bases between. CDR3 length: 12 residues. Germline V gives CDR1 MDHEN, CDR2 SYDVKM. The chain's CDR3 is CAMRGNTGELFF. The CDR3 bases are TGTGCCATGCGGGGAAACACCGGGGAGCTGTTTTTT.

The chain carries TRBV6-6 and TRBJ2-1; the D gene is possibly TRBD2 (5 bases). The CDR3 is 14 amino acids. The ends were cut back, 2 bases at V and 9 bases at J, with 14 bases in the middle. Germline V lookup: CDR1 MNHNY, CDR2 SVGAGI (reference sequence). Here the CDR3 reads CASSYLAEMGEQFF. CDR3 DNA sequence: TGTGCCAGCAGTTACCTAGCTGAAATGGGTGAGCAGTTCTTC.

V gene TRBV14 combines with J gene TRBJ2-7; 10 positions match TRBD2. Germline CDR1 is SGHDN and CDR2 is FVKESK. V lost 4 bases and J lost 4; bases outside the gene matches: 7. The CDR3 length is 15 residues. The CDR3, as DNA: TGTGCCAGCAGCCGAGGACTAGCGGTGTATTACGAGCAGTACTTC. Its translation is CASSRGLAVYYEQYF. Filled out from reference TRBV14 and TRBJ2-7, the complete variable domain reads EAGVTQFPSHSVIEKGQTVTLRCDPISGHDNLYWYRRVMGKEIKFLLHFVKESKQDESGMPNNRFLAERTGGTYSTLKVQPAELEDSGVYFCASSRGLAVYYEQYFGPGTRLTVT.

CDR3 loop: CASSLKGQLLETQYF. The DNA for the CDR3 is TGTGCCAGCAGCTTAAAGGGGCAGCTTCTAGAGACCCAGTACTTC. The rearrangement links TRBV7-3 to TRBJ2-5, with D possibly matching TRBD1 (5 bases). V gave up 1 base and J gave up 4 bases, with 13 bases separating them. Germline V gives CDR1 SGHTA, CDR2 FQGTGA. The CDR3 length is 15 residues.

This chain joins TRBV27 and TRBJ2-1, with 7 positions matching TRBD1. The J segment lost 7 bases and the V segment lost 6 bases, leaving 6 bases of the junction unmatched. Germline CDR1 reads MNHEY; CDR2 reads SMNVEV (reference sequence). The CDR3 is made up of 13 amino acids. This CDR3 is CASRRDRENEQFF. The CDR3 DNA reads TGTGCCAGCAGACGCGACAGGGAGAATGAGCAGTTCTTC.

This clone was recorded a few times. This rearrangement joins TRBV7-9 to TRBJ1-1, with 12 bases that match TRBD1. The CDR3 consists of 15 residues. In germline, CDR1 is SEHNR, CDR2 FQNEAQ (reference sequence). V was pared by 1 base and J by 12 bases, with 9 bases of the junction left unmatched. The CDR3 DNA is TGTGCCAGCAGCTTAGATTTCGGGACAGGGGGCTTATCTTTCTTT. It translates to CASSLDFGTGGLSFF.

This clone has a handful of counts. The gene calls are TRBV10-3 and TRBJ2-7, with D hard to call. Deletions cut 4 bases from V and 0 bases from J, with 7 bases between. CDR3 length: 13 amino acids. Per germline, CDR1 ENHRY and CDR2 SYGVKD. The DNA of the CDR3 is TGTGCCATCAGTGGCCGGTTCTCCTACGAGCAGTACTTC. It codes for CAISGRFSYEQYF.

The chain combines TRBV19 with TRBJ1-1; the D is unclear. V gave up 1 base and J gave up 8 bases, with 5 bases separating them. The CDR3 has 11 amino acids. Germline assignment: CDR1 LNHDA and CDR2 SQIVND (reference sequence). CDR3 loop: CASSIVQEAFF. For the CDR3, the DNA is TGTGCCAGTAGTATAGTTCAAGAAGCTTTCTTT.

To note about this clone: Other DNA sequences in the same sample also yield this CDR3. This rearrangement joins TRBV4-3 to TRBJ1-1; possibly TRBD1 for D (6 bases). Per the germline V gene, CDR1 is LGHNA and CDR2 is YSLEER. With 3 bases removed from V and 1 base from J, the gap between germline ends came to 6 bases. The CDR3 loop spans 13 amino acids. The CDR3 loop is CASSQDRNTEAFF. Written as DNA, the CDR3 is TGCGCCAGCAGCCAGGACAGGAACACTGAAGCTTTCTTT.

The chain uses TRBV19 and TRBJ2-5; no clear D gene. This CDR3 region has 14 residues. The V end was cut by 5 bases, the J end by 5 bases, with 15 bases between. The V gene's germline CDR1 is LNHDA and CDR2 SQIVND (reference sequence). Written as DNA, the CDR3 is TGTGCCAGTAGTCCGCCCGGCCCCGGGGAGACCCAGTACTTC. Encoded protein: CASSPPGPGETQYF.

This clone was seen a handful of times. The chain recombines TRBV18 with TRBJ2-1; D is perhaps TRBD2 (6 bases). The CDR3 is 15 residues long. From germline, CDR1 is KGHSH and CDR2 LQKENI. V was clipped by 2 bases and J by 6 bases, with 14 bases between them. This CDR3 reads CASSPSRDFGNEQFF. The CDR3 region has the DNA TGTGCCAGCTCACCAAGCAGGGACTTCGGCAATGAGCAGTTCTTC.

This clone was counted a few times. The V and J genes are TRBV7-2 and TRBJ2-7, with 10 bases lining up with TRBD2. Losses at the gene ends were 5 bases for V and 3 bases for J; bases not matched to a gene: 4. The CDR3 is 14 residues long. CDR1 is SGHTA and CDR2 is FQGNSA in the germline V gene. The CDR3 reads CASSPLAGSYEQYF. The CDR3 nucleotides read TGTGCCAGCAGCCCACTAGCGGGGAGCTACGAGCAGTACTTC.

The chain joins TRBV10-3 to TRBJ1-1, with 7 bases aligning to TRBD1. Trimming removed 6 bases from V and 4 bases from J; junction bases left unmatched: 2. The CDR3 has 12 amino acids. Germline CDR1 is ENHRY and CDR2 is SYGVKD. The CDR3 sequence: CAISRDSTEAFF. In DNA, the CDR3 is TGTGCCATCAGCCGGGACAGCACTGAAGCTTTCTTT.

This clone was recorded a few times. Here the CDR3 reads CSAQVAGYTF. The CDR3 coding sequence is TGCAGTGCGCAGGTTGCTGGCTACACCTTC. The genes are TRBV20-1 and TRBJ1-2; D is uncertain. CDR1 DFQATT and CDR2 SNEGSKA come from the germline V gene (reference sequence). The length of the CDR3 is 10 residues. The germline V and J ends were trimmed by 6 bases and 7 bases, with 9 bases remaining between them.

This clone turned up a few times. For the CDR3, the DNA is TGTGCCAGCAGTATTCAGGGTTCCAATGAGCAGTTCTTC. Protein product: CASSIQGSNEQFF. V and J are TRBV27 and TRBJ2-1, with TRBD1 as a possible D gene (5 bases). Germline V gives CDR1 MNHEY, CDR2 SMNVEV (reference sequence). This CDR3 comprises 13 residues. V was pared by 5 bases and J by 6 bases, with 11 bases between.

The chain carries TRBV18 and TRBJ2-1, with 8 bases lining up with TRBD1. Germline V gene sequence: CDR1 KGHSH, CDR2 LQKENI. This CDR3 comprises 16 residues. The V segment lost 1 base and the J segment 11 bases; nucleotides outside the gene matches: 13. CDR3 region: CASSPLGPGTGNKQFF. CDR3 sequence (DNA): TGTGCCAGCTCACCACTAGGTCCGGGGACAGGTAACAAGCAGTTCTTC.

This clone appeared a few times. CDR3 bases: TGCAGCGTCAAGCGGGACAGGAACTCCTACGAGCAGTACTTC. Protein sequence: CSVKRDRNSYEQYF. The chain joins TRBV29-1 to TRBJ2-7; possibly TRBD1 for D (8 bases). Germline lookup yields CDR1 SQVTM and CDR2 ANQGSEA. The CDR3 is 14 amino acids. V gave up 6 bases and J gave up 0 bases, with 15 bases separating them.

This clone has more than one count but fewer than ten. The chain joins TRBV18 to TRBJ2-7, with 7 nucleotides matching TRBD1. The V gene end was trimmed by 3 bases and the J gene end by 3 bases; junction bases not matched to a gene: 11. This CDR3 is built from 16 residues. CDR1 KGHSH and CDR2 LQKENI come from the germline V gene. The CDR3 sequence: CASSPFERGGHYEQYF. CDR3 coding DNA: TGTGCCAGCTCACCTTTCGAGAGAGGGGGCCACTACGAGCAGTACTTC.

This clone was seen a handful of times. The chain combines TRBV7-2 with TRBJ1-2, with D perhaps matching TRBD1 (6 bases). Trimming stripped 1 base from V and 2 bases from J, with 14 bases between. CDR1 and CDR2 from the germline V gene are SGHTA and FQGNSA. The CDR3 is 16 residues long. This CDR3 reads CASSLGTDATNYGYTF. In nucleotides, the CDR3 is TGTGCCAGCAGCTTAGGGACAGACGCTACCAACTATGGCTACACCTTC.

A few counts support this clone. The V call is TRBV7-2, the J call TRBJ1-1, with D possibly TRBD1 on 6 matching bases. CDR1 is SGHTA, CDR2 FQGNSA, per germline. The CDR3 is made up of 14 amino acids. Between the trimmed V and J ends, which lost 3 bases and 1 base, there was a span of 9 bases. The DNA of the CDR3 is TGTGCCAGCAGCTTGACCAGGGGGAACACTGAAGCTTTCTTT. Its translation: CASSLTRGNTEAFF.

This clone was counted only a few times. The CDR3 loop reads CASSLGLAYEQYF. As DNA, the CDR3 is TGTGCCAGCAGCTTAGGGCTAGCTTACGAGCAGTACTTC. The rearrangement links TRBV11-2 to TRBJ2-7, with D possibly matching TRBD2 (5 bases). V lost 1 base and J 4 bases, leaving 8 bases between the germline ends. Germline V CDR1 and CDR2: SGHAT, FQNNGV. The CDR3 has 13 amino acids.

The chain uses TRBV7-9 and TRBJ2-5, with D perhaps matching TRBD2 (6 bases). Trimming left V 0 bases short and J 2 bases short, with 13 bases between. The CDR3 consists of 16 residues. The germline CDR1 and CDR2 sequences are SEHNR and FQNEAQ (reference sequence). Here the CDR3 DNA reads TGTGCCAGCAGCTTAGCGGTATCCAGCGGGCAAGAGACCCAGTACTTC. Translation gives CASSLAVSSGQETQYF. Variable domain in full (rest from reference TRBV7-9 and TRBJ2-5): DTGVSQNPRHKITKRGQNVTFRCDPISEHNRLYWYRQTLGQGPEFLTYFQNEAQLEKSRLLSDRFSAERPKGSFSTLEIQRTEQGDSAMYLCASSLAVSSGQETQYFGPGTRLLVL.

J is TRBJ2-5 and V is TRBV7-7; weak D call: TRBD1 (6 bases). Looked up from germline, CDR1 is SSHAT and CDR2 is FNYEAQ (reference sequence). V was clipped by 4 bases and J by 4 bases, with 16 bases between them. The CDR3 is 15 residues long. The CDR3 loop is CASSSSTGHGETQYF. In nucleotides, the CDR3 is TGTGCCAGCAGCTCTTCTACAGGGCATGGAGAGACCCAGTACTTC.

The table lists this clone with a few counts. This rearrangement joins TRBV25-1 to TRBJ2-5; 7 bases align to TRBD2. The CDR3 is made up of 15 amino acids. In germline, CDR1 is MGHDK, CDR2 SYGVNS. Losses at the gene ends were 2 bases for V and 4 bases for J; bases not matched to a gene: 7. The CDR3 loop reads CASSEAAGAGETQYF. The DNA for the CDR3 is TGTGCCAGCAGTGAAGCGGCGGGAGCAGGAGAGACCCAGTACTTC.

The rearrangement links TRBV29-1 to TRBJ2-1; 9 nucleotides agree with TRBD2. With 6 bases clipped from V and 10 bases from J, the junction kept 4 bases outside the gene matches. Per the germline V gene, CDR1 is SQVTM and CDR2 is ANQGSEA. This CDR3 has 11 residues. Here the CDR3 DNA reads TGCAGCGTCCATACTAGCGGGGAGCAGTTCTTC. Translated, it gives CSVHTSGEQFF.

The chain uses TRBV14 and TRBJ1-2; D gene unclear. Trimming stripped 5 bases from V and 1 base from J, with 20 bases between. Germline assignment: CDR1 SGHDN and CDR2 FVKESK. The CDR3 spans 17 residues. This CDR3 is CASSIGWQRDDNYGYTF. CDR3 nucleotide sequence: TGTGCCAGCAGCATCGGTTGGCAGCGAGACGATAACTATGGCTACACCTTC.

The chain's CDR3 is CSVGTGDQPQHF. Written as DNA, the CDR3 is TGCAGCGTTGGCACAGGGGATCAGCCCCAGCATTTT. The chain uses TRBV29-1 and TRBJ1-5; 7 bases map to TRBD1. CDR1 SQVTM and CDR2 ANQGSEA come from the germline V gene. V was clipped by 4 bases and J by 5 bases; unmatched bases: 2. The CDR3 extends over 12 amino acids.